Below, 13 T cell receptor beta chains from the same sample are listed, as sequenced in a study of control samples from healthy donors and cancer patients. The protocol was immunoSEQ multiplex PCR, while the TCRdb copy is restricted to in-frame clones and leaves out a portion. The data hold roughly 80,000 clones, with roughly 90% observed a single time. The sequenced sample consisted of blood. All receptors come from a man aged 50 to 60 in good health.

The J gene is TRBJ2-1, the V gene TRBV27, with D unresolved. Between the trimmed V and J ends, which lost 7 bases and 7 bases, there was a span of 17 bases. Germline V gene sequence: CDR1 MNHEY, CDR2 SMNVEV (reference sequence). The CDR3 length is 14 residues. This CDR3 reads CASNLGGRTNEQFF. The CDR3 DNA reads TGTGCCAGCAACCTAGGCGGTCGTACTAATGAGCAGTTCTTC.

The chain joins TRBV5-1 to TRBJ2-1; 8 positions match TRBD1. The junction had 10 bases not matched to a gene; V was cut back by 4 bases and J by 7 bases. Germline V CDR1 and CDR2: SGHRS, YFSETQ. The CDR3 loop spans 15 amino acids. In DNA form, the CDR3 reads TGCGCCAGCAGCGACAGACAGGGGACAAAAAATGAGCAGTTCTTC. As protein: CASSDRQGTKNEQFF. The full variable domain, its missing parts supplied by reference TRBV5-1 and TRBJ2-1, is KAGVTQTPRYLIKTRGQQVTLSCSPISGHRSVSWYQQTPGQGLQFLFEYFSETQRNKGNFPGRFSGRQFSNSRSEMNVSTLELGDSALYLCASSDRQGTKNEQFFGPGTRLTVL.

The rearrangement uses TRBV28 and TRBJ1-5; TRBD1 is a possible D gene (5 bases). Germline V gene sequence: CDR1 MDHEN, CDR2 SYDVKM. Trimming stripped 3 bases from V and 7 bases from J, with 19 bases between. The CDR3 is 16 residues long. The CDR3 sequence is CASSFNGAGRKQPQHF. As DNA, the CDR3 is TGTGCCAGCAGTTTCAACGGGGCAGGGAGGAAGCAGCCCCAGCATTTT.

CDR3 amino acids: CASSARAGHTDTQYF. CDR3 DNA sequence: TGTGCCAGCAGCGCCCGGGCTGGCCACACAGATACGCAGTATTTT. The chain employs TRBV9 and TRBJ2-3; no clear D gene. Between the trimmed V and J ends, which lost 3 bases and 2 bases, there was a span of 13 bases. CDR3 length: 15 amino acids. The germline CDR1 and CDR2 sequences are SGDLS and YYNGEE. Based on the CDR3 plus reference TRBV9 and TRBJ2-3, the full variable domain is DSGVTQTPKHLITATGQRVTLRCSPRSGDLSVYWYQQSLDQGLQFLIQYYNGEERAKGNILERFSAQQFPDLHSELNLSSLELGDSALYFCASSARAGHTDTQYFGPGTRLTVL.

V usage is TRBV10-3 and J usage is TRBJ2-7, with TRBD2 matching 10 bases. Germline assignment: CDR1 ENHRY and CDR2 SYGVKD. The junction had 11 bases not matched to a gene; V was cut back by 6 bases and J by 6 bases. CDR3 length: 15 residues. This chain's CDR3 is CAIRLAGGGSGEQYF. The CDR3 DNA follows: TGTGCCATCAGATTAGCGGGGGGAGGTTCTGGCGAGCAGTACTTC.

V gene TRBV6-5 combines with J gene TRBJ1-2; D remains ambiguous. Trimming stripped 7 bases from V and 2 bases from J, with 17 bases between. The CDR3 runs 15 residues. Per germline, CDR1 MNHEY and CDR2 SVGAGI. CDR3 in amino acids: CASTPVGRSNYGYTF. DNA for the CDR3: TGTGCCAGCACCCCTGTCGGTAGATCCAACTATGGCTACACCTTC.

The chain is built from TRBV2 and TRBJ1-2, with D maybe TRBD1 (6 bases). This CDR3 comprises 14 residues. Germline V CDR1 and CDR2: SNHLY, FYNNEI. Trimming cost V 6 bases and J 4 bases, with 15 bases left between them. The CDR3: CASSPGHPSYGYTF. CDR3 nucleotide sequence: TGTGCCAGCAGCCCGGGACATCCATCCTATGGCTACACCTTC.

CDR3 amino acids: CASSLSPGTGKTDTQYF. For the CDR3, the DNA is TGCGCCAGCAGCTTGAGTCCCGGGACAGGGAAGACAGATACGCAGTATTTT. The rearrangement uses TRBV5-1 and TRBJ2-3; 9 bases are shared with TRBD1. Germline V CDR1 and CDR2: SGHRS, YFSETQ. After removal of 1 base from V and 3 bases from J, the junction contained 9 bases not matched to a gene. The CDR3 sequence is 17 residues long. The entire variable domain, with the rest obtained from reference TRBV5-1 and TRBJ2-3, is as follows: KAGVTQTPRYLIKTRGQQVTLSCSPISGHRSVSWYQQTPGQGLQFLFEYFSETQRNKGNFPGRFSGRQFSNSRSEMNVSTLELGDSALYLCASSLSPGTGKTDTQYFGPGTRLTVL.

CDR3 residues: CASSIFGSGLAGRNEQFF. In nucleotides, the CDR3 is TGTGCCAGTAGTATATTCGGGTCGGGACTAGCGGGGAGGAATGAGCAGTTCTTC. The chain carries TRBV19 and TRBJ2-1; 13 bases are shared with TRBD2. The CDR3 is 18 residues long. The ends lost 2 bases at V and 7 bases at J; junction bases unmatched: 11. Germline values: CDR1 LNHDA, CDR2 SQIVND (reference sequence).

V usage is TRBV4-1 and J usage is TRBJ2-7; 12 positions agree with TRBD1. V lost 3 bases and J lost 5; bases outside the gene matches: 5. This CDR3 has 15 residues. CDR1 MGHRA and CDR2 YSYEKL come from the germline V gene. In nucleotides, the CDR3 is TGCGCCAGCAGCCAGCCCGGGACAGGGGGCCACGAGCAGTACTTC. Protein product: CASSQPGTGGHEQYF.

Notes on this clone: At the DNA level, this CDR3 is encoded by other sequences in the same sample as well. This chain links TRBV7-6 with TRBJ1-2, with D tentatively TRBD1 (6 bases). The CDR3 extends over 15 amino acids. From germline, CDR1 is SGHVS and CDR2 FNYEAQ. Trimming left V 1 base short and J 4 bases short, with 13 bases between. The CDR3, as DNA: TGTGCCAGCAGCTTAGAGGGGGTGGGCGCCTATGGCTACACCTTC. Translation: CASSLEGVGAYGYTF.

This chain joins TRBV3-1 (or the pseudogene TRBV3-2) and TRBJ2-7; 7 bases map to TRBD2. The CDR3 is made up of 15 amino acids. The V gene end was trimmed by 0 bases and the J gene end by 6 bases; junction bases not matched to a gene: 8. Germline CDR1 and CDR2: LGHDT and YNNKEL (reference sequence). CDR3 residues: CASSQEQAGMGEQYF. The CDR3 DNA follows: TGTGCCAGCAGCCAAGAGCAAGCGGGGATGGGCGAGCAGTACTTC.

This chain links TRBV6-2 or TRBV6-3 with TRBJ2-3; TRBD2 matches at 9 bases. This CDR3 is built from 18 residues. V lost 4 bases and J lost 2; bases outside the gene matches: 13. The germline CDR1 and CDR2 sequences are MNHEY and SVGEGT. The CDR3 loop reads CASSSPLVGGGDTDTQYF. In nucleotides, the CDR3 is TGTGCCAGCAGTTCCCCCCTCGTTGGCGGGGGGGACACAGATACGCAGTATTTT.